This is a list of T cell receptor beta chains from one sample in a study of blood T cell repertoires in COVID-19. Data came from immunoSEQ multiplex PCR; TCRdb stores just in-frame clones and leaves some out. The sample shows 190,000 or so clones, 78% of them seen only once. The sequenced sample consisted of peripheral blood. All receptors derive from a woman aged 80 or over with active or convalescent COVID-19. The CDR3 runs from the conserved cysteine through the conserved F or W. D genes are given only for firm matches. A row's size may be missing; if present it is once, few, many or a size class.

J: TRBJ1-2
V: TRBV19
D: TRBD1
size: .
CDR3: CASSSQGARNYGYTF
DNA: TGTGCCAGTAGTTCACAGGGGGCGAGGAACTATGGCTACACCTTC

J: TRBJ2-7
V: TRBV28
D: .
size: .
CDR3: CASVIGGLRVSEQYF
DNA: TGTGCCAGTGTCATTGGGGGGTTAAGGGTTTCCGAGCAGTACTTC

J: TRBJ2-7
V: TRBV3-1/TRBV3-2
D: TRBD2
size: once
CDR3: CASSQESGGPPYEQYF
DNA: TGTGCCAGCAGCCAAGAGAGCGGGGGGCCGCCCTACGAGCAGTACTTC

J: TRBJ1-5
V: TRBV3-1/TRBV3-2
D: TRBD1
size: .
CDR3: CASSGQGRQPQHF
DNA: TGTGCCAGCAGTGGACAGGGTCGTCAGCCCCAGCATTTT

J: TRBJ1-2
V: TRBV28
D: .
size: .
CDR3: CASSFERGYGYTF
DNA: TGTGCCAGCAGTTTTGAAAGGGGCTATGGCTACACCTTC

J: TRBJ2-3
V: TRBV5-4
D: TRBD1
size: .
CDR3: CASSPHGQGTDTQYF
DNA: TGTGCCAGCAGCCCACATGGACAGGGCACAGATACGCAGTATTTT

J: TRBJ2-3
V: TRBV14
D: .
size: .
CDR3: CASSPSRRVQYF
DNA: TGTGCCAGCAGCCCATCCAGGCGGGTTCAGTATTTT

J: TRBJ2-2
V: TRBV29-1
D: .
size: .
CDR3: CSVGSLYTGELFF
DNA: TGCAGCGTTGGTAGCTTGTACACCGGGGAGCTGTTTTTT

J: TRBJ1-1
V: TRBV7-9
D: TRBD1
size: .
CDR3: CASSPGTGRFTEAFF
DNA: TGTGCCAGCAGCCCGGGGACAGGCCGCTTCACTGAAGCTTTCTTT

J: TRBJ1-1
V: TRBV5-4
D: TRBD1
size: .
CDR3: CASSPRAGTGFDTEAFF
DNA: TGTGCCAGCAGCCCACGCGCGGGGACAGGGTTTGACACTGAAGCTTTCTTT

J: TRBJ1-2
V: TRBV19
D: TRBD1
size: .
CDR3: CASSETGNGGYGYTF
DNA: TGTGCCAGTAGTGAGACAGGGAACGGCGGCTATGGCTACACCTTC

J: TRBJ1-5
V: TRBV25-1
D: .
size: .
CDR3: CASCPGREINQPQHF
DNA: TGTGCCAGCTGCCCAGGCAGGGAAATCAATCAGCCCCAGCATTTT

J: TRBJ1-2
V: TRBV25-1
D: TRBD1
size: .
CDR3: CASSSGQGISGYTF
DNA: TGTGCCAGCAGTTCGGGACAGGGGATCTCTGGCTACACCTTC

J: TRBJ1-3
V: TRBV5-5
D: TRBD1
size: few
CDR3: CASYRGRGLGNTIYF
DNA: TGTGCCAGCTATCGCGGCAGGGGGCTTGGAAACACCATATATTTT

J: TRBJ1-2
V: TRBV25-1
D: .
size: once
CDR3: CASSEAGALHGYTF
DNA: TGTGCCAGCAGTGAAGCGGGGGCCCTACATGGCTACACCTTC

J: TRBJ1-2
V: TRBV6-2/TRBV6-3
D: .
size: .
CDR3: CASSYGGPSNYGYTF
DNA: TGTGCCAGCAGTTACGGAGGGCCATCTAACTATGGCTACACCTTC

J: TRBJ2-3
V: TRBV4-1
D: TRBD1
size: .
CDR3: CASSQGTGTDTQYF
DNA: TGCGCCAGCAGCCAAGGGACAGGGACAGATACGCAGTATTTT

J: TRBJ2-6
V: TRBV5-3
D: .
size: once
CDR3: CARSPAPNRADTPGANVLTF
DNA: TGTGCCAGAAGCCCCGCCCCGAACAGGGCCGATACCCCTGGGGCCAACGTCCTGACTTTC

J: TRBJ1-2
V: TRBV7-8
D: .
size: .
CDR3: CASSLVESNYGYTF
DNA: TGTGCCAGCAGCTTAGTCGAGTCTAACTATGGCTACACCTTC

J: TRBJ2-7
V: TRBV4-3
D: .
size: .
CDR3: CASSQDRQAFGSYEQYF
DNA: TGCGCCAGCAGCCAAGATCGGCAGGCCTTTGGGTCCTACGAGCAGTACTTC

J: TRBJ1-2
V: TRBV18
D: .
size: .
CDR3: CASSLDSYGYTF
DNA: TGTGCCAGCTCACTTGACAGCTATGGCTACACCTTC

J: TRBJ2-5
V: TRBV7-9
D: .
size: few
CDR3: CASSQGGGSGRETQYF
DNA: TGTGCCAGCAGCCAAGGCGGAGGGTCAGGGCGAGAGACCCAGTACTTC

J: TRBJ1-1
V: TRBV28
D: .
size: .
CDR3: CASSLSLGAPNTEAFF
DNA: TGTGCCAGCAGTCTCTCTTTGGGGGCTCCTAACACTGAAGCTTTCTTT

J: TRBJ2-7
V: TRBV7-6
D: TRBD1
size: once
CDR3: CASSLAGQGDYEQYF
DNA: TGTGCCAGCAGCTTAGCGGGACAGGGTGACTACGAGCAGTACTTC

J: TRBJ1-4
V: TRBV18
D: .
size: .
CDR3: CASSPYYRDMGDNEKLFF
DNA: TGTGCCAGCTCACCATACTACAGGGATATGGGGGATAATGAAAAACTGTTTTTT

J: TRBJ1-4
V: TRBV28
D: .
size: once
CDR3: CASSLEGRNEKLFF
DNA: TGTGCCAGCAGTTTAGAGGGGAGGAACGAAAAACTGTTTTTT

J: TRBJ2-5
V: TRBV7-2
D: TRBD2
size: .
CDR3: CASSPRRGSGGGTQYF
DNA: TGTGCCAGCAGCCCCCGCCGGGGGAGCGGGGGGGGGACCCAGTACTTC

J: TRBJ1-3
V: TRBV5-5
D: .
size: .
CDR3: CASSLEGVAGNTIYF
DNA: TGTGCCAGCAGCTTGGAGGGGGTAGCTGGAAACACCATATATTTT

J: TRBJ1-4
V: TRBV5-5
D: .
size: .
CDR3: CASSFRSTTNEKLFF
DNA: TGTGCCAGCAGCTTTCGAAGCACAACTAATGAAAAACTGTTTTTT

J: TRBJ1-5
V: TRBV15
D: TRBD1
size: .
CDR3: CATSGGSSGGTGQPQHF
DNA: TGTGCCACCAGCGGGGGAAGTTCAGGGGGTACGGGTCAGCCCCAGCATTTT

J: TRBJ1-1
V: TRBV4-3
D: TRBD1
size: .
CDR3: CASSQERTGDHRRTEAFF
DNA: TGCGCCAGCAGCCAAGAACGAACAGGGGACCATCGGAGAACTGAAGCTTTCTTT

J: TRBJ2-1
V: TRBV3-1/TRBV3-2
D: .
size: .
CDR3: CASSQNIYNEQFF
DNA: TGTGCCAGCAGCCAAAACATATACAATGAGCAGTTCTTC

J: TRBJ2-3
V: TRBV30
D: .
size: .
CDR3: CAWSGNWASGDTQYF
DNA: TGTGCCTGGAGTGGGAATTGGGCTTCAGGGGATACGCAGTATTTT

J: TRBJ2-3
V: TRBV9
D: .
size: .
CDR3: CASSVYRDKFTDTQYF
DNA: TGTGCCAGCAGCGTATATAGGGACAAATTCACAGATACGCAGTATTTT

J: TRBJ2-2
V: TRBV5-1
D: TRBD1
size: .
CDR3: CASSLYPGGNTGELFF
DNA: TGCGCCAGCAGCTTGTATCCAGGGGGCAACACCGGGGAGCTGTTTTTT

J: TRBJ2-6
V: TRBV19
D: .
size: .
CDR3: CASMRVGLSGANVLTF
DNA: TGTGCCAGTATGAGGGTGGGACTCTCTGGGGCCAACGTCCTGACTTTC

J: TRBJ1-1
V: TRBV11-2
D: .
size: .
CDR3: CASSLAGDGGTEAFF
DNA: TGTGCCAGCAGCTTAGCAGGGGACGGAGGCACTGAAGCTTTCTTT

J: TRBJ2-3
V: TRBV3-1/TRBV3-2
D: TRBD2
size: few
CDR3: CASSVSGGAGDTQYF
DNA: TGTGCCAGCAGCGTTAGCGGGGGGGCGGGGGATACGCAGTATTTT

J: TRBJ2-5
V: TRBV5-5
D: .
size: .
CDR3: CASSLTAVPETQYF
DNA: TGTGCCAGCAGCTTGACCGCGGTACCGGAGACCCAGTACTTC

J: TRBJ2-7
V: TRBV11-3
D: TRBD1
size: few
CDR3: CASSQLGQGHEQYF
DNA: TGTGCCAGCAGCCAATTAGGACAGGGTCACGAGCAGTACTTC

J: TRBJ1-1
V: TRBV5-1
D: TRBD1
size: .
CDR3: CASSLGPTGGAIPEAFF
DNA: TGCGCCAGCAGCTTGGGTCCGACAGGGGGCGCGATACCTGAAGCTTTCTTT

J: TRBJ1-1
V: TRBV5-4
D: .
size: .
CDR3: CASSPDRKRGGPGMNTEAFF
DNA: TGTGCCAGCAGCCCCGATCGAAAAAGGGGGGGGCCGGGCATGAACACTGAAGCTTTCTTT

J: TRBJ1-1
V: TRBV7-2
D: .
size: .
CDR3: CASSLVRGSSSEAFF
DNA: TGTGCCAGCAGCTTAGTCAGGGGATCGTCCTCCGAAGCTTTCTTT

J: TRBJ1-2
V: TRBV4-1
D: TRBD1
size: .
CDR3: CASSQGDSWDSYTF
DNA: TGCGCCAGCAGCCAGGGGGACAGCTGGGATAGCTACACCTTC

J: TRBJ1-5
V: TRBV28
D: .
size: .
CDR3: CASSPTSWSRSNQPQHF
DNA: TGTGCCAGCAGTCCCACCTCATGGTCCCGGAGCAATCAGCCCCAGCATTTT

J: TRBJ1-5
V: TRBV10-3
D: TRBD1
size: .
CDR3: CAISEDRGGVQPQHF
DNA: TGTGCCATCAGTGAGGACAGGGGGGGCGTTCAGCCCCAGCATTTT

J: TRBJ2-7
V: TRBV6-5
D: .
size: .
CDR3: CASSSQGYEQYF
DNA: TGTGCCAGCAGTTCACAGGGTTACGAGCAGTACTTC

J: TRBJ2-1
V: TRBV14
D: .
size: once
CDR3: CASSQGNFPGQFF
DNA: TGTGCCAGCAGCCAAGGAAACTTCCCCGGGCAGTTCTTC

J: TRBJ2-3
V: TRBV4-1
D: TRBD2
size: .
CDR3: CASSQDFLAGRFTDTQYF
DNA: TGCGCCAGCAGCCAAGATTTCCTAGCGGGGAGATTTACAGATACGCAGTATTTT

J: TRBJ2-5
V: TRBV5-1
D: .
size: few
CDR3: CASSLGSSRETQYF
DNA: TGCGCCAGCAGCTTGGGTTCATCCCGGGAGACCCAGTACTTC

J: TRBJ1-5
V: TRBV12-5
D: TRBD1
size: .
CDR3: CASGYTMWVGQESERPQHF
DNA: TGTGCTAGTGGATATACAATGTGGGTGGGACAGGAAAGCGAAAGGCCCCAGCATTTT

J: TRBJ1-1
V: TRBV7-8
D: .
size: many
CDR3: CASSLLWGAVTEAFF
DNA: TGTGCCAGCAGCTTATTGTGGGGCGCGGTCACTGAAGCTTTCTTT